The 12 T cell receptor beta chains below were found in one sample sequenced in a study of T cell responses to AZD1222 COVID-19 vaccine. This table comes from immunoSEQ multiplex PCR, and its TCRdb copy is limited to in-frame clones, with some not included. Of over 70,000 clones listed, about 80% are singletons. Specimen: peripheral blood, collected 28 days after the second dose of the MenACWY control vaccine. All receptors come from an adult who received the MenACWY meningococcal vaccine as a control.

This sequence joins TRBV5-1 and TRBJ1-3, with 8 positions matching TRBD1. Germline V gene lookup returns CDR1 SGHRS and CDR2 YFSETQ. The CDR3 has 16 amino acids. J gave up 0 bases and V 4 bases, and 6 bases lay outside the gene matches. CDR3 sequence (DNA): TGCGCCAGCAGCCTGGCCGACAGGGGCTCTGGAAACACCATATATTTT. Its translation is CASSLADRGSGNTIYF. The whole variable domain, filled in from reference TRBV5-1 and TRBJ1-3, reads KAGVTQTPRYLIKTRGQQVTLSCSPISGHRSVSWYQQTPGQGLQFLFEYFSETQRNKGNFPGRFSGRQFSNSRSEMNVSTLELGDSALYLCASSLADRGSGNTIYFGEGSWLTVV.

This chain joins TRBV30 and TRBJ2-5, with D possibly being TRBD1 (6 bases). CDR1 is GTSNPN, CDR2 SVGIG, per germline (reference sequence). The CDR3 is 15 amino acids. V shed 2 bases and J shed 4 bases, with 17 bases lying between them. CDR3 loop: CAWSRGVSTGETQYF. The CDR3 DNA reads as TGTGCCTGGAGTAGAGGGGTGTCGACAGGAGAGACCCAGTACTTC.

The chain combines TRBV12-3 or TRBV12-4 with TRBJ2-5, with D possibly being TRBD2 (5 bases). The CDR3 runs 13 residues. The germline V and J ends were trimmed by 6 bases and 5 bases, with 13 bases remaining between them. CDR3 in DNA: TGTGCCAGCAGCCCCCTAACGGGGGAGACCCAGTACTTC. It is translated as CASSPLTGETQYF.

The V call is TRBV10-3, the J call TRBJ2-7; D perhaps matches TRBD1 (7 bases). The CDR3 extends over 14 amino acids. Germline CDR1 ENHRY, CDR2 SYGVKD. Between the trimmed V and J ends, which lost 6 bases and 4 bases, there was a span of 16 bases. CDR3 in amino acids: CAISGGQRGYEQYF. The CDR3 DNA is TGTGCCATCAGCGGGGGACAGAGGGGATACGAGCAGTACTTC.

This chain joins TRBV6-2 or TRBV6-3 and TRBJ1-1; D is unclear. This CDR3 region has 13 residues. The V gene's germline CDR1 is MNHEY and CDR2 SVGEGT. Trimming stripped 4 bases from V and 1 base from J, with 7 bases between. CDR3 in amino acids: CASSSLQNTEAFF. CDR3 bases: TGTGCCAGCAGTTCTCTGCAGAACACTGAAGCTTTCTTT.

This clone was seen a handful of times. The genes are TRBV6-2 or TRBV6-3 and TRBJ2-2, with 12 bases that match TRBD2. Germline loops: CDR1 MNHEY, CDR2 SVGEGT. V trimming: 6 bases; J trimming: 4 bases; junction bases outside the gene matches: 15. The CDR3 consists of 19 residues. The CDR3 DNA is TGTGCCAGCAGCGCCCTCCTCGCTAGCGGGGGGGCCGGCACCGGGGAGCTGTTTTTT. It specifies CASSALLASGGAGTGELFF.

In this sample, this clone turned up a few times. J is TRBJ1-1 and V is TRBV3-1 (or the pseudogene TRBV3-2); D unclear. Germline values: CDR1 LGHDT, CDR2 YNNKEL (reference sequence). The CDR3 contains 13 residues. CDR3 region: CVCSGRMNTEAFF. In nucleotides, the CDR3 is TGTGTCTGTAGTGGACGGATGAACACTGAAGCTTTCTTT.

The sample holds one count of this clone. The chain links TRBV5-1 to TRBJ1-6; D possibly corresponds to TRBD1 (5 bases). The germline V and J ends were trimmed by 3 bases and 5 bases, with 15 bases remaining between them. This CDR3 has 16 amino acids. Germline lookup yields CDR1 SGHRS and CDR2 YFSETQ. In nucleotides, the CDR3 is TGCGCCAGCAGCTGGGGACCAGGACGGGATAATTCACCCCTCCACTTT. Translated, it gives CASSWGPGRDNSPLHF.

The V gene is TRBV27, the J gene TRBJ1-2; 7 bases are a match to TRBD1. The CDR3 runs to 14 residues. V shed 6 bases and J 5 bases; nucleotides not matched to a gene: 9. The germline V gene encodes CDR1 MNHEY and CDR2 SMNVEV (reference sequence). CDR3 loop: CASRPQDRFYGYTF. The CDR3 DNA follows: TGTGCCAGCAGACCTCAGGACAGGTTTTATGGCTACACCTTC.

This clone came up a few times. V usage is TRBV29-1 and J usage is TRBJ2-2, with D perhaps TRBD1 or TRBD2 (5 bases each). Trimming cost V 4 bases and J 0 bases, with 9 bases left between them. The length of the CDR3 is 14 residues. Germline V CDR1 and CDR2: SQVTM, ANQGSEA. The CDR3 sequence is CSVARDPNTGELFF. The CDR3 nucleotides read TGCAGCGTTGCCAGGGACCCGAACACCGGGGAGCTGTTTTTT.

V usage is TRBV3-1 (or the pseudogene TRBV3-2) and J usage is TRBJ1-6; D remains unclear. The CDR3 sequence is 14 residues long. CDR1 is LGHDT and CDR2 is YNNKEL in the germline V gene (reference sequence). Trimming took 0 bases from V and 9 from J, leaving 9 bases between them. The CDR3 nucleotides read TGTGCCAGCAGCCAAGACAGAAGTGGTTCACCCCTCCACTTT. It codes for CASSQDRSGSPLHF.

This chain joins TRBV5-8 and TRBJ1-6, with D perhaps matching TRBD1 (5 bases). Germline V gene data show CDR1 as SGHTS and CDR2 as YDEGEE. There are 16 residues in the CDR3. V dropped 4 bases and J dropped 7 bases, with 18 bases sitting between them. CDR3 in amino acids: CASSAGTLPENSPLHF. The CDR3 DNA reads as TGTGCCAGCAGCGCAGGGACGCTACCAGAGAATTCACCCCTCCACTTT. The full variable domain, with the rest looked up from reference TRBV5-8 and TRBJ1-6, is EAGVTQSPTHLIKTRGQQATLRCSPISGHTSVYWYQQALGLGLQFLLWYDEGEERNRGNFPPRFSGRQFPNYSSELNVNALELEDSALYLCASSAGTLPENSPLHFGNGTRLTVT.